These 11 T cell receptor beta chains originate from one sample sequenced in a study of T-cell memory formation after mild COVID-19. TCRdb re-analysed the 5' RACE reads in MiXCR, keeping a single row per CDR3 protein. The sample yields about 82,000 distinct CDR3 sequences, roughly 12% seen once. Sequencing was done on a sample of PBMCs or a T cell subset sorted from them (not recorded which). The receptors shown here come from a man aged 18-30 years who had mild COVID-19 (a few samples of this study predate the infection). Cell type and time point are not known.

This chain connects TRBV30 to TRBJ1-1; D possibly corresponds to TRBD1 (5 bases). Germline CDR1 and CDR2: GTSNPN and SVGIG (reference sequence). Trimming took off 1 base at V and 5 bases at J, with 11 bases between the two ends. The CDR3 spans 13 residues. The CDR3 region is CAWSDRTGTEAFF. CDR3 DNA: TGTGCCTGGAGTGACAGGACGGGGACTGAAGCTTTCTTT.

This clonotype was detected once. The rearrangement links TRBV6-1 to TRBJ2-2, with 9 bases identical to TRBD1. There are 16 residues in the CDR3. Germline trimming cut 2 bases from V and 4 bases from J; bases unmatched to any gene: 5. Germline CDR1 MNHNS, CDR2 SASEGT. CDR3 sequence: CASSEHRGLGTGELFF. The CDR3 DNA is TGTGCCAGCAGTGAACACAGGGGGCTCGGCACCGGGGAGCTGTTTTTT.

This clonotype was counted ten times or more. V gene TRBV5-1 combines with J gene TRBJ2-4; 8 positions match TRBD2. The ends lost 2 bases at V and 9 bases at J; junction bases unmatched: 13. The CDR3 runs 16 residues. The V gene's germline CDR1 is SGHRS and CDR2 YFSETQ. CDR3 sequence reads: CASSFGTRTGEGIQYF. CDR3 bases: TGCGCCAGCAGCTTTGGGACTAGAACTGGGGAAGGCATTCAGTACTTC.

V is TRBV29-1 and J is TRBJ1-4, with unresolved D. Trimming removed 3 bases at V and 8 bases at J, with 16 bases between. CDR1 and CDR2 from the germline V gene are SQVTM and ANQGSEA. This CDR3 region has 14 residues. CDR3 in DNA: TGCAGCGTTGATACGTCCGGCGAAGGGGAAAAACTGTTTTTT. Protein: CSVDTSGEGEKLFF. Drawing the rest from reference TRBV29-1 and TRBJ1-4, the complete variable domain is SAVISQKPSRDICQRGTSLTIQCQVDSQVTMMFWYRQQPGQSLTLIATANQGSEATYESGFVIDKFPISRPNLTFSTLTVSNMSPEDSSIYLCSVDTSGEGEKLFFGSGTQLSVL.

This clonotype was detected once. This chain uses TRBV12-3 or TRBV12-4 with TRBJ1-1; 7 positions agree with TRBD1. V was pared by 3 bases and J by 7 bases, with 5 bases of the junction left unmatched. The CDR3 covers 13 residues. The CDR3 protein is CASSLGQLDEAFF. The CDR3 DNA reads TGTGCCAGCAGTTTGGGACAGCTAGATGAAGCTTTCTTT.

In its sample, this clonotype was seen a few times. The V call is TRBV6-2 or TRBV6-3, the J call TRBJ2-1; 10 bases fit TRBD2. The germline gives CDR1 MNHEY, CDR2 SVGEGT. The J segment lost 8 bases and the V segment lost 5 bases, leaving 12 bases of the junction unmatched. The CDR3 has 16 amino acids. The chain's CDR3 is CASSPTAGGVHHEQFF. CDR3 coding DNA: TGTGCCAGCAGTCCTACAGCGGGGGGGGTACACCATGAGCAGTTCTTC.

This clonotype was seen more than once but under ten times. The CDR3 bases are TGTGCCAGCAGCACCCCCCATGGGCAGGGGGTAGATACGCAGTATTTT. Its translation is CASSTPHGQGVDTQYF. This chain connects TRBV9 to TRBJ2-3, with TRBD1 identical over 7 bases. The CDR3 loop spans 16 amino acids. V trimming: 4 bases; J trimming: 5 bases; junction bases outside the gene matches: 13. The germline CDR1 and CDR2 sequences are SGDLS and YYNGEE.

There are a few counts of this clonotype. V gene TRBV7-2 combines with J gene TRBJ2-7; D gene ambiguous. There are 13 residues in the CDR3. Germline loops: CDR1 SGHTA, CDR2 FQGNSA. With 4 bases removed from V and 2 bases from J, the gap between germline ends came to 9 bases. CDR3 sequence (DNA): TGTGCCAGCAGCTACTATGGGGCCTACGAGCAGTACGTC. Translating gives CASSYYGAYEQYV.

Only a few counts were recorded for this clonotype. The V gene is TRBV3-1, the J gene TRBJ1-4; D gene uncertain. The CDR3 runs to 15 residues. V gave up 1 base and J gave up 6 bases, with 12 bases separating them. Germline V gives CDR1 LGHDT, CDR2 YNNKEL (reference sequence). For the CDR3, the DNA is TGTGCCAGCAGCCAAGTAGGCCAATTGGATGAAAAACTGTTTTTT. Its protein product is CASSQVGQLDEKLFF.

This clonotype occurred a few times. This chain uses TRBV24-1 with TRBJ2-2; tentatively, D is TRBD2 (6 bases). V was clipped by 3 bases and J by 5 bases, with 9 bases between them. This CDR3 has 14 residues. CDR1 KGHDR and CDR2 SFDVKD come from the germline V gene. CDR3 amino acids: CATSDGDSTGELFF. Here the CDR3 DNA reads TGTGCCACCAGTGATGGGGACTCTACCGGGGAGCTGTTTTTT.

In this sample, this clonotype turned up a few times. The chain combines TRBV2 with TRBJ2-7, with a possible D match to TRBD2 (5 bases). CDR1 is SNHLY and CDR2 is FYNNEI in the germline V gene. The CDR3 length is 15 residues. The V end lost 0 bases, the J end lost 6 bases, and 15 bases lay between the germline ends. The CDR3 reads CASSEARGTRVEQYF. The CDR3 nucleotides are TGTGCCAGCAGTGAAGCTCGGGGAACGAGGGTCGAGCAGTACTTC.